The 14 T cell receptor beta chains below come from one sample, sequenced in a study of control samples from healthy donors and cancer patients. The data were produced by immunoSEQ multiplex PCR, yet TCRdb's version contains in-frame clones alone and is incomplete. The sample shows 130,000 or so clones, about 92% of them seen only once. Sequences were obtained from blood. These TCRs come from a woman aged 45-65 years in good health.

The gene calls are TRBV12-3 or TRBV12-4 and TRBJ1-2; D gene unclear. The CDR3 contains 13 residues. The V end lost 3 bases, the J end lost 4 bases, and 9 bases lay between the germline ends. For the CDR3, the DNA is TGTGCCAGCAGTTTCGTACAGACCTATGGCTACACCTTC. Protein product: CASSFVQTYGYTF.

The rearrangement joins TRBV5-6 to TRBJ1-1; no reliable D call. V was shortened by 1 base and J by 0 bases, with 7 bases between the two germline ends. Germline CDR1 is SGHDT and CDR2 is YYEEEE. CDR3 length: 14 amino acids. The CDR3, as DNA: TGTGCCAGCAGCTTGAATCCGGTGAACACTGAAGCTTTCTTT. Translation gives CASSLNPVNTEAFF.

The chain carries TRBV6-5 and TRBJ1-2; 7 bases line up with TRBD1. From germline, CDR1 is MNHEY and CDR2 SVGAGI. The junction had 9 bases not matched to a gene; V was cut back by 6 bases and J by 8 bases. The length of the CDR3 is 13 residues. The CDR3 here is CASSLTGPRGYTF. Here the CDR3 DNA reads TGTGCCAGCAGCCTGACAGGGCCCCGGGGCTACACCTTC.

This clone has just a few counts. V is TRBV28 and J is TRBJ2-1; D perhaps matches TRBD2 (6 bases). This CDR3 comprises 15 residues. The germline V and J ends were trimmed by 5 bases and 0 bases, with 11 bases remaining between them. CDR1 and CDR2 (germline): MDHEN, SYDVKM. This CDR3 reads CASSVYGSSYNEQFF. For the CDR3, the DNA is TGTGCCAGCAGTGTTTACGGGAGCTCCTACAATGAGCAGTTCTTC.

The chain is built from TRBV20-1 and TRBJ1-2; the D gene is possibly TRBD1 (5 bases). Trimming stripped 3 bases from V and 4 bases from J, with 12 bases between. Germline loops: CDR1 DFQATT, CDR2 SNEGSKA (reference sequence). The CDR3 sequence is 13 residues long. The CDR3 region has the DNA TGCAGTGCTAGTCCAGGAGGGACCTATGGCTACACCTTC. Translation gives CSASPGGTYGYTF.

The chain joins TRBV7-2 to TRBJ2-7; D not certain. This CDR3 has 15 residues. V shed 1 base and J shed 2 bases, with 12 bases lying between them. Germline lookup yields CDR1 SGHTA and CDR2 FQGNSA. DNA of the CDR3: TGTGCCAGCAGCTTAGTCGGGTTCTCCCCCTACGAGCAGTACTTC. Its protein product is CASSLVGFSPYEQYF.

This clone was recorded once. One end of the junction fails to match germline, which may point to a read error. The rearrangement uses TRBV11-2 and TRBJ2-7; 11 bases fit TRBD1. Germline-derived CDR1 and CDR2 are SGHAT and FQNNGV. The CDR3 runs 14 residues. This CDR3 is CASSRTGGGYFRDF. The CDR3 DNA sequence: TGTGCCAGCAGCAGGACAGGGGGCGGGTATTTTAGGGACTTC.

The genes are TRBV10-2 and TRBJ1-2, with D perhaps TRBD1 (5 bases). The CDR3 has 15 residues. V was pared by 4 bases and J by 8 bases, with 20 bases between. The germline V gene encodes CDR1 WSHSY and CDR2 SAAADI. The CDR3, as DNA: TGCGCCAGCAGTGTGGAAATTAGGGGCCCGGGGGGCTACACCTTC. Encoded protein: CASSVEIRGPGGYTF.

This chain connects TRBV10-1 to TRBJ2-7; TRBD1 is a possible D gene (5 bases). V lost 8 bases and J lost 2, with 16 bases in between. Germline V gene lookup returns CDR1 WNHNN and CDR2 SYGVQD (reference sequence). The CDR3 is 14 amino acids. The CDR3 here is CASPTGSTTYEQYF. Here the CDR3 DNA reads TGCGCCAGCCCTACAGGATCTACGACCTACGAGCAGTACTTC.

V usage is TRBV7-2 and J usage is TRBJ2-2; D remains unclear. Trimming took 1 base from V and 8 from J, leaving 8 bases between them. Germline loops: CDR1 SGHTA, CDR2 FQGNSA. CDR3 length equals 13 residues. CDR3: CASSLDWRGELFF. As DNA, the CDR3 is TGTGCCAGCAGCTTAGATTGGCGTGGGGAGCTGTTTTTT.

The V and J genes are TRBV19 and TRBJ2-1, with 7 nucleotides matching TRBD2. The CDR3 is made up of 15 amino acids. Unmatched junction bases numbered 10, after V lost 5 bases and J lost 6 bases. From germline, CDR1 is LNHDA and CDR2 SQIVND (reference sequence). The CDR3 nucleotides are TGTGCCAGTAGTTTAGGTGGGCGGGAGCTCAATGAGCAGTTCTTC. Its translation is CASSLGGRELNEQFF.

The chain employs TRBV10-3 and TRBJ1-2; 7 positions match TRBD1. This CDR3 has 13 amino acids. V shed 6 bases and J 6 bases; nucleotides not matched to a gene: 7. Germline V gene lookup returns CDR1 ENHRY and CDR2 SYGVKD. Here the CDR3 reads CAISTTGDDGYTF. CDR3 DNA sequence: TGTGCCATCAGCACCACAGGGGACGATGGCTACACCTTC.

This chain joins TRBV6-2 or TRBV6-3 and TRBJ2-7, with 8 nucleotides matching TRBD2. V lost 5 bases to trimming and J lost 0 bases; unmatched junction nucleotides: 18. The CDR3 spans 19 residues. CDR1 and CDR2 from the germline V gene are MNHEY and SVGEGT. The CDR3, as DNA: TGTGCCAGCAGTACACTAGCGGAGAAGCTGAGGGGGAGCTCCTACGAGCAGTACTTC. Translating gives CASSTLAEKLRGSSYEQYF.

As for this clone: The sample contains more than one DNA sequence encoding this CDR3. V is TRBV12-5 and J is TRBJ1-5; 7 nucleotides align to TRBD1. The length of the CDR3 is 14 residues. V shed 5 bases and J 3 bases; nucleotides not matched to a gene: 4. Germline lookup yields CDR1 LGHNT and CDR2 FRNRAP. This chain's CDR3 is CASGPQGVNQPQHF. In DNA, the CDR3 is TGTGCTAGTGGTCCTCAGGGGGTCAATCAGCCCCAGCATTTT.